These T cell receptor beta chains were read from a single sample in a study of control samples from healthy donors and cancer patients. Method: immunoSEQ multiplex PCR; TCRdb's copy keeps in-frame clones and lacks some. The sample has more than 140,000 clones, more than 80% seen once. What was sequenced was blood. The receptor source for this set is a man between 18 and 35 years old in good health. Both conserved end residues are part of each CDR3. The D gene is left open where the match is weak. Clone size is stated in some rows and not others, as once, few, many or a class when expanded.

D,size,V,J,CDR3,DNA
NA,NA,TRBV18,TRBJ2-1,CASSPQYNEQFF,TGTGCCAGCTCACCGCAATACAATGAGCAGTTCTTC
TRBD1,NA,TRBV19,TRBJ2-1,CASSLGQGNYNEQFF,TGTGCCAGTAGTCTGGGACAGGGTAACTACAATGAGCAGTTCTTC
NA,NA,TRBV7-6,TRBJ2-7,CASSLSGTYYEQYF,TGTGCCAGCAGCTTATCTGGGACCTACTACGAGCAGTACTTC
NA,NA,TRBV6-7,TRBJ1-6,CASSWHRAARHSPLHF,TGTGCCAGCAGTTGGCATCGGGCCGCTAGACATTCACCCCTCCACTTT
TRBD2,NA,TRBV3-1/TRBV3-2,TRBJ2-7,CASSQGGAGLTYEQYF,TGTGCCAGCAGCCAAGGGGGAGCGGGGCTAACCTACGAGCAGTACTTC
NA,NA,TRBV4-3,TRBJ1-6,CASSQDWERALTSPLHF,TGCGCCAGCAGCCAAGATTGGGAGCGGGCTTTGACTTCACCCCTCCACTTT
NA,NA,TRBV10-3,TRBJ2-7,CAIREGGDEQYF,TGTGCCATCAGGGAGGGGGGCGACGAGCAGTACTTC
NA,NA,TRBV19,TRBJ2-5,CASSSSGETQYF,TGTGCCAGTAGTAGTTCCGGGGAGACCCAGTACTTC
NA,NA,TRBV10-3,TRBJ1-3,CAISENGLGGTIYF,TGTGCCATCAGTGAAAACGGCTTAGGAGGCACCATATATTTT
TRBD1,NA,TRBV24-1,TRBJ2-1,CATSDPTGTDYNEQFF,TGTGCCACCAGTGATCCGACAGGGACAGATTACAATGAGCAGTTCTTC
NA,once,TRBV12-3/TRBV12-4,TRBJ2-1,CASSHYADNEQFF,TGTGCCAGCAGTCACTACGCGGACAATGAGCAGTTCTTC
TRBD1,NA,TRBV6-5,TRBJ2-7,CASRWTGSLYEQYF,TGTGCCAGCAGGTGGACAGGGAGCCTTTACGAGCAGTACTTC
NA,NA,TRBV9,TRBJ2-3,CASSVATRGTDTQYF,TGTGCCAGCAGCGTAGCAACTCGGGGCACAGATACGCAGTATTTT
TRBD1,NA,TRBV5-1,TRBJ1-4,CASTDLDRDTNEKLFF,TGCGCCAGCACGGATTTAGACAGGGACACTAATGAAAAACTGTTTTTT
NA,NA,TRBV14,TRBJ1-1,CASSRTRGGTEAFF,TGTGCCAGCAGCCGAACACGCGGTGGCACTGAAGCTTTCTTT
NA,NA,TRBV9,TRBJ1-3,CASSVRSGDYSGNTIYF,TGTGCCAGCAGCGTAAGGTCGGGGGATTACTCTGGAAACACCATATATTTT
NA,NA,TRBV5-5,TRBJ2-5,CASSLSIGETQYF,TGTGCCAGCAGCTTGTCGATAGGAGAGACCCAGTACTTC
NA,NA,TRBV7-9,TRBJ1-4,CASSEAKTELYNEKLFF,TGTGCCAGCAGCGAGGCGAAGACAGAACTATATAATGAAAAACTGTTTTTT
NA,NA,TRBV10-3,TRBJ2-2,CAIRDSGATGELFF,TGTGCCATCCGCGATTCGGGGGCCACCGGGGAGCTGTTTTTT
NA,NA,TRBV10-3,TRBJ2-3,CASRGEVIDTQYF,TGTGCCTCAAGGGGAGAAGTTATAGATACGCAGTATTTT
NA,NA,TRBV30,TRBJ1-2,CAWSSTGWGYTF,TGTGCCTGGAGTTCCACAGGTTGGGGCTACACCTTC
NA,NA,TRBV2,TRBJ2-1,CASSGFRGGYNEQFF,TGTGCCAGCAGTGGCTTCAGGGGGGGCTACAATGAGCAGTTCTTC
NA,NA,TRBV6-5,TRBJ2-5,CASSPGSGETQYF,TGTGCCAGCAGTCCCGGTTCGGGGGAGACCCAGTACTTC
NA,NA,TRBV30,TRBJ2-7,CAWSGAPYEQYF,TGTGCCTGGAGTGGGGCCCCCTACGAGCAGTACTTC
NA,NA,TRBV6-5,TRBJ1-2,CASSQPGHYGYTF,TGTGCCAGCAGCCAACCAGGACACTATGGCTACACCTTC
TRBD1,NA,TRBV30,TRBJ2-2,CACIWTGGIAGELFF,TGTGCCTGCATATGGACAGGGGGCATAGCCGGGGAGCTGTTTTTT
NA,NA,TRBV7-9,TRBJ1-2,CASTSHYGYTF,TGTGCCAGCACCTCTCACTATGGCTACACCTTC
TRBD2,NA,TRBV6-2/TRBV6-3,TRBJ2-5,CASSLWGGYETQYF,TGTGCCAGCAGTTTGTGGGGGGGTTATGAGACCCAGTACTTC
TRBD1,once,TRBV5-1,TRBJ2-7,CASSSWDSSYEQYF,TGCGCCAGCAGCTCCTGGGACAGTTCCTACGAGCAGTACTTC
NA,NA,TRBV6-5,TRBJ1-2,CASSSAPRIGYTF,TGTGCCAGCAGCAGCGCCCCAAGGATAGGCTACACCTTC
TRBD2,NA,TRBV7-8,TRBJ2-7,CASSLALGGDEQYF,TGTGCCAGCAGCTTAGCGTTGGGAGGGGACGAGCAGTACTTC
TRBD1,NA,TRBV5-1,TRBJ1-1,CASSPIRSGGEAFF,TGCGCCAGCAGCCCGATTAGGTCAGGGGGTGAAGCTTTCTTT
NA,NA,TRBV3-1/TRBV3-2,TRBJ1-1,CASSNIAMNTEAFF,TGTGCCAGCAGTAACATAGCGATGAACACTGAAGCTTTCTTT
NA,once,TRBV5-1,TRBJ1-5,CASSPGGYNQPQHF,TGCGCCAGCAGCCCCGGGGGTTACAATCAGCCCCAGCATTTT
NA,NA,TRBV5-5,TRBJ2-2,CASTLQGGGTGELFF,TGTGCCAGCACCTTACAGGGGGGGGGCACCGGGGAGCTGTTTTTT
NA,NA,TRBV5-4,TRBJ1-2,CASSSTTGRVYGYTF,TGTGCCAGCAGCTCAACCACGGGCCGAGTCTATGGCTACACCTTC
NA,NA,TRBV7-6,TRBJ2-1,CASSPPRGSYNEQFF,TGTGCCAGCAGCCCCCCTCGGGGCTCCTACAATGAGCAGTTCTTC
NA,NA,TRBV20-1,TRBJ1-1,CSASVGHPNTEAFF,TGCAGTGCTAGTGTCGGACACCCGAACACTGAAGCTTTCTTT
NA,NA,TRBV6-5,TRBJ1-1,CASSYSMGNTEAFF,TGTGCCAGCAGTTACAGTATGGGGAACACTGAAGCTTTCTTT
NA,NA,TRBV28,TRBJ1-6,CASRGGHSPLHF,TGTGCCAGCAGAGGTGGACATTCACCCCTCCACTTT
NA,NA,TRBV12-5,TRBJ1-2,CASGLVRMEQTNYGYTF,TGTGCTAGTGGTTTGGTAAGAATGGAACAGACTAACTATGGCTACACCTTC
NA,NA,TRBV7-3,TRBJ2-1,CASSLTEGSEQFF,TGTGCCAGCAGCTTAACGGAAGGAAGTGAGCAGTTCTTC
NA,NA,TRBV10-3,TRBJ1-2,CAISESFGGNGAYGYTF,TGTGCCATCAGTGAGTCCTTCGGGGGTAACGGGGCTTATGGCTACACCTTC
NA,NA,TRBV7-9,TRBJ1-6,CANGGGRNSPLHF,TGTGCCAACGGGGGTGGAAGGAATTCACCCCTCCACTTT
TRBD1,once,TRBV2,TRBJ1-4,CASRTGTGDGKLFF,TGTGCCAGCAGAACCGGGACAGGTGATGGAAAACTGTTTTTT